This is a list of T cell receptor beta chains from one sample in a study of patients and donors after allogeneic stem cell transplantation. TCRdb analysed the RT-PCR reads with MiXCR anew, one entry per CDR3 protein. The sample holds approximately 430,000 distinct CDR3 sequences, 16% seen once. The specimen was blood, either unsorted or a sorted T cell fraction (not recorded which). The receptor set was obtained from a human donor who was either an allogeneic HSCT recipient or a stem cell or donor lymphocyte infusion donor (not recorded which). It is not recorded whose cells these are; they may come from a transplant donor. Each CDR3 is given with its conserved first and last residue. Each record gives: V gene, CDR3 length, J gene, D gene, clone size, CDR3 protein, CDR3 DNA. D genes are given only for firm matches. Expanded clones get a size class; other rows say once, few or many, or leave the size out.

TRBV20-1,11,TRBJ2-7,NA,few,CSADSSYEQYF,TGCAGTGCTGATAGCTCCTACGAGCAGTACTTC
TRBV7-3,15,TRBJ2-2,NA,few,CASSLQGTATGELFF,TGTGCCAGCAGCTTACAGGGGACGGCCACCGGGGAGCTGTTTTTT
TRBV20-1,13,TRBJ2-7,NA,few,CSPRGDRVGEQYF,TGCAGCCCGCGGGGGGACAGGGTCGGCGAGCAGTACTTC
TRBV2,16,TRBJ2-5,NA,few,CASSEQRAGFPETQYF,TGTGCCAGCAGTGAACAAAGGGCAGGGTTCCCAGAGACCCAGTACTTC
TRBV12-3/TRBV12-4,13,TRBJ1-2,TRBD1,many,CASSSDRVNGYTF,TGCGCCAGCAGCTCCGACAGGGTAAATGGCTACACCTTC
TRBV11-2,14,TRBJ2-1,NA,NA,CASSSVVARNEQFF,TGTGCCAGCAGCTCCGTCGTAGCCCGGAATGAGCAGTTCTTC
TRBV6-2/TRBV6-3,16,TRBJ2-5,TRBD1,NA,CASSYLSGTGVETQYF,TGTGCCAGCAGTTACCTAAGTGGGACAGGGGTAGAGACCCAGTACTTC
TRBV3-1,14,TRBJ1-2,TRBD1,NA,CASSQLPGQGGYTF,TGTGCCAGCAGCCAGTTACCGGGACAGGGAGGCTACACCTTC
TRBV25-1,16,TRBJ2-1,TRBD2,many,CASTPGGLAGRNEQFF,TGTGCCAGCACTCCCGGCGGACTAGCGGGAAGGAATGAGCAGTTCTTC
TRBV2,13,TRBJ1-2,NA,few,CASREQEQSRYTF,TGTGCCAGCAGGGAACAGGAGCAATCGCGCTACACCTTC
TRBV11-3,16,TRBJ1-1,NA,NA,CASSLDGGIENTEAFF,TGTGCCAGCAGCTTAGATGGGGGAATTGAGAACACTGAAGCTTTCTTT
TRBV18,14,TRBJ1-2,NA,few,CASSPTPDNYGYTF,TGTGCCAGCTCACCGACACCGGATAACTATGGCTACACCTTC
TRBV12-3/TRBV12-4,16,TRBJ2-5,TRBD2,NA,CASSPGTSGSWETQYF,TGTGCCAGCAGTCCCGGGACTAGCGGGAGTTGGGAGACCCAGTACTTC
TRBV12-3/TRBV12-4,13,TRBJ2-1,NA,many,CASSSTRSNEQFF,TGTGCCAGCAGTTCTACTAGGTCGAATGAGCAGTTCTTC
TRBV5-6,13,TRBJ1-1,NA,NA,CASSGHPNTEAFF,TGTGCCAGCAGCGGACACCCCAACACTGAAGCTTTCTTT
TRBV6-1,15,TRBJ1-1,NA,few,CASSRSREKITEAFF,TGTGCCAGCAGCCGCTCTAGGGAAAAGATAACTGAAGCTTTCTTT
TRBV4-2,17,TRBJ2-5,TRBD2,few,CASSQDETSGYQETQYF,TGTGCCAGCAGCCAAGATGAGACTAGCGGTTACCAAGAGACCCAGTACTTC
TRBV24-1,16,TRBJ2-3,NA,few,CATSVWVSGIGDTQYF,TGTGCCACCAGTGTTTGGGTTAGCGGAATCGGGGATACGCAGTATTTT
TRBV29-1,12,TRBJ2-5,NA,few,CSVYGTSETQYF,TGCAGCGTTTACGGGACATCAGAGACCCAGTACTTC
TRBV6-2/TRBV6-3,15,TRBJ2-1,TRBD2,NA,CASRRSGGAPNEQFF,TGTGCCAGCAGGCGTAGCGGGGGAGCTCCCAATGAGCAGTTCTTC
TRBV10-3,16,TRBJ2-1,TRBD1,many,CAISGGGTGAYNEQFF,TGTGCCATCAGTGGAGGGGGGACAGGGGCCTACAATGAGCAGTTCTTC
TRBV6-2/TRBV6-3,15,TRBJ2-7,TRBD1,NA,CASSYHRDRGYEQYF,TGTGCCAGCAGTTACCACCGGGACAGGGGGTACGAGCAGTACTTC
TRBV6-5,14,TRBJ2-2,NA,NA,CASSYLQGTGELFF,TGTGCCAGCAGTTACCTTCAGGGCACCGGGGAGCTGTTTTTT
TRBV20-1,14,TRBJ2-2,TRBD2,NA,CSASSGRGVGELFF,TGCAGTGCTAGTAGCGGGAGGGGGGTCGGGGAGCTGTTTTTT
TRBV12-3/TRBV12-4,14,TRBJ1-2,TRBD1,many,CASSLKGQGHGYTF,TGTGCCAGCAGTTTGAAGGGACAGGGACATGGCTACACCTTC
TRBV6-5,14,TRBJ1-6,NA,NA,CASSLGLFNSPLHF,TGTGCCAGCAGTTTAGGACTGTTTAATTCACCCCTCCACTTT
TRBV9,17,TRBJ2-1,TRBD2,NA,CASSRETSGGADNEQFF,TGTGCCAGCAGCCGAGAGACTAGCGGGGGGGCCGACAATGAGCAGTTCTTC
TRBV9,15,TRBJ2-7,TRBD2,few,CASSPTSGSSYEQYF,TGTGCCAGCAGCCCAACTAGCGGAAGCTCCTACGAGCAGTACTTC
TRBV24-1,18,TRBJ2-3,TRBD1,NA,CATSDTIGQGMSTDTQYF,TGTGCCACCAGTGACACCATTGGACAGGGTATGAGCACAGATACGCAGTATTTT
TRBV20-1,14,TRBJ1-5,NA,NA,CSARDPNSNQPQHF,TGCAGTGCTAGAGACCCAAATAGCAATCAGCCCCAGCATTTT
TRBV5-1,13,TRBJ2-3,NA,NA,CASSPSRSGTQYF,TGCGCCAGCAGCCCGTCCCGGAGTGGTACGCAGTATTTT
TRBV12-3/TRBV12-4,11,TRBJ2-7,NA,many,CASTEGYEQYF,TGTGCCAGCACCGAGGGCTACGAGCAGTACTTC
TRBV28,14,TRBJ1-4,NA,NA,CASSHDRTGEKLFF,TGTGCCAGCAGTCACGACCGAACTGGGGAAAAACTGTTTTTT
TRBV7-8,14,TRBJ1-4,NA,few,CASSRVGTNEKLFF,TGTGCCAGCAGCCGGGTAGGAACTAATGAAAAACTGTTTTTT
TRBV25-1,15,TRBJ2-1,NA,NA,CASSDGGLTYNEQFF,TGTGCCAGCAGTGATGGCGGGCTAACCTACAATGAGCAGTTCTTC
TRBV29-1,14,TRBJ1-1,NA,NA,CSVEDQMDIAEAFF,TGCAGCGTTGAAGATCAGATGGACATCGCTGAAGCTTTCTTT
TRBV11-2,14,TRBJ1-1,NA,NA,CASSLDQAGRVTFF,TGTGCCAGCAGCTTAGATCAGGCAGGGAGGGTGACTTTCTTT
TRBV20-1,14,TRBJ1-2,NA,NA,CSAREGGILGGYTF,TGCAGTGCTAGAGAAGGAGGGATACTAGGTGGCTACACCTTC
TRBV27,11,TRBJ2-2,NA,NA,CASSWGGELFF,TGTGCCAGCAGTTGGGGCGGGGAGCTGTTTTTT
TRBV12-3/TRBV12-4,14,TRBJ2-1,TRBD2,many,CASSLLTSPNEQFF,TGTGCCAGCAGTCTCCTGACTAGCCCCAATGAGCAGTTCTTC
TRBV29-1,14,TRBJ2-7,NA,few,CSVGSGGSSYEQYF,TGCAGCGTCGGGTCAGGTGGAAGCTCCTACGAGCAGTACTTC
TRBV9,13,TRBJ2-5,NA,NA,CASSVGWGETQYF,TGTGCCTCCTCAGTTGGATGGGGGGAGACCCAGTACTTC
TRBV7-9,15,TRBJ2-7,NA,few,CASSLEPFHPYEQYF,TGTGCCAGCAGCTTAGAGCCATTTCACCCCTACGAGCAGTACTTC
TRBV7-7,16,TRBJ2-1,NA,few,CASSQTGLSSYNEQFF,TGTGCTAGCAGCCAAACAGGGTTAAGCTCCTACAATGAGCAGTTCTTC
TRBV7-8,15,TRBJ2-7,NA,many,CASSLLIGKDYEQYF,TGTGCCAGCAGCTTACTGATAGGGAAGGACTACGAGCAGTACTTC
TRBV5-4,15,TRBJ2-1,NA,NA,CASSIGGTGSDEQFF,TGTGCCAGCAGCATTGGGGGGACTGGCAGCGATGAGCAGTTCTTC
TRBV24-1,14,TRBJ2-5,NA,NA,CATSLAGTKETQYF,TGTGCCACCAGCCTAGCCGGGACAAAGGAGACCCAGTACTTC
TRBV25-1,16,TRBJ2-3,NA,NA,CASSPRGKGRTDTQYF,TGTGCCAGCAGTCCTCGAGGGAAGGGGAGAACAGATACGCAGTATTTT
TRBV5-1,17,TRBJ2-7,TRBD2,NA,CASSLVGAGGLAREQYF,TGCGCCAGCAGCTTGGTTGGGGCGGGAGGCTTGGCCAGGGAGCAGTACTTC
TRBV20-1,14,TRBJ2-1,NA,few,CSALNPLKYNEQFF,TGCAGTGCTTTAAATCCTCTAAAATACAATGAGCAGTTCTTC
TRBV4-1,16,TRBJ1-1,TRBD1,few,CASSPQGARRNTEAFF,TGCGCCAGCAGCCCCCAGGGGGCGCGGAGGAACACTGAAGCTTTCTTT
TRBV12-3/TRBV12-4,13,TRBJ1-6,NA,many,CASSKIRGSPLHF,TGTGCCAGCAGCAAAATTAGGGGTTCACCCCTCCACTTT
TRBV20-1,15,TRBJ2-7,TRBD2,few,CSARTRTSGSYEQYF,TGCAGTGCTAGAACGAGGACTAGCGGGAGTTACGAGCAGTACTTC
TRBV4-3,13,TRBJ2-2,NA,few,CASAQTGTGELFF,TGCGCCAGCGCACAAACAGGGACCGGGGAGCTGTTTTTT
TRBV5-1,14,TRBJ2-7,TRBD2,few,CASRSASGPYEQYF,TGCGCCAGCAGGTCCGCTAGCGGACCCTACGAGCAGTACTTC
TRBV30,12,TRBJ1-6,NA,NA,CAWSVLDSPLHF,TGTGCCTGGAGTGTACTTGATTCACCCCTCCACTTT
TRBV12-3/TRBV12-4,15,TRBJ2-7,TRBD2,NA,CASSFGTSGSYEQYF,TGTGCCAGCAGTTTTGGGACTAGCGGGAGTTACGAGCAGTACTTC
TRBV18,17,TRBJ2-6,NA,few,CASSLLPVPSGANVLTF,TGTGCCAGCTCCCTCCTCCCGGTCCCCTCTGGGGCCAACGTCCTGACTTTC
TRBV6-2/TRBV6-3,17,TRBJ2-1,TRBD2,NA,CASSYSGLAGVMGEQFF,TGTGCCAGCAGTTACTCGGGACTAGCGGGAGTCATGGGTGAGCAGTTCTTC
TRBV6-1,14,TRBJ1-3,NA,many,CASSPRGPGNTIYF,TGTGCCAGCAGTCCCCGAGGGCCTGGAAACACCATATATTTT